This entry features one T cell receptor beta chain sequence. Its antigen remains unknown. The sample belongs to a study of cytotoxic CD8 clonotypes in ibrutinib-treated CLL. Study at large: The cohort had around 10 relapsed/refractory and over 14 treatment-naive patients, about 18 IGHV unmutated. Overall study findings and caveats: T-cell clonality at baseline went above that of age-matched healthy donors and rose and fell with circulating CD8+ T-cell counts.

Here immunoSEQ multiplex PCR was the method, and the copy in TCRdb shows in-frame clones only, minus some. In the table there are roughly 47,000 clones, more than 45% of which are singletons. Trimming took 0 bases from V and 0 from J, leaving 8 bases between them. This CDR3 comprises 15 residues. Germline values: CDR1 SGHDT, CDR2 YYEEEE. The material was PBMCs, obtained after 12 months of ibrutinib treatment. The chain is built from TRBV5-6 and TRBJ2-3, with a possible D match to TRBD1 (5 bases). The receptor was isolated from a human donor with chronic lymphocytic leukemia. DNA of the CDR3: TGTGCCAGCAGCTTGGGGGCAGGGAGCACAGATACGCAGTATTTT. Its protein product is CASSLGAGSTDTQYF.